This T cell receptor beta chain emerged from a study of CD8+ T cells in alopecia areata. Peripheral blood samples and lesional scalp punch biopsies were obtained from alopecia areata patients. RNA extraction and reverse transcription yielded cDNA as sequencing template. Sequencing used immunoSEQ multiplex PCR; TCRdb keeps in-frame clones, though not all of them. The sample lists 120,000 or so clones, around 45% occurring once. Germline V gives CDR1 SQVTM, CDR2 ANQGSEA. The V and J ends lost 1 base and 1 base respectively, with 4 bases between them. The CDR3 is 12 amino acids. This TCR was recovered from a human donor with alopecia areata. The sequenced sample consisted of NKG2D-low CD8+ T cells sorted from blood. The rearrangement uses TRBV29-1 and TRBJ1-1; no clear D gene. The CDR3 loop reads CSVEGTNTEAFF. The CDR3, as DNA: TGCAGCGTTGAAGGGACGAACACTGAAGCTTTCTTT.